This TCR beta chain is from a study of post-analysis software for immune sequencing data. The sample holds many counts of this clonotype. What it binds is not known. Study-level points and caveats: Patients showed TRBV5-6, TRBV5-1 and TRBV20-1 among roughly 5 TRBV segments more frequent than in controls.

Trimming stripped 1 base from V and 6 bases from J, with 7 bases between. CDR3 size: 13 residues. Germline V gene lookup returns CDR1 MDHEN and CDR2 SYDVKM. Unique molecular identifiers were present in the TCR beta cDNA libraries. In TCRdb, the PCR reads were re-called with MiXCR into one record per CDR3 protein. The sample contains roughly 410,000 distinct CDR3 sequences, 30% to 45% of which appear only once. This receptor was obtained from a girl between 10 and 17 years old with multiple sclerosis. The V and J genes are TRBV28 and TRBJ1-5; D unresolved. The sample was blood. CDR3 amino acids: CASSLSVVQPQHF. The CDR3 DNA reads TGTGCCAGCAGTTTATCGGTAGTTCAGCCCCAGCATTTT.